This T cell receptor beta chain was captured in a study of blood T cell repertoires in COVID-19. Study background: From the United States, Italy and Spain came samples of acute and convalescent COVID-19. PBMCs, B-cell-depleted T cells, or T cells provided the cDNA or gDNA that made up the material.

CDR1 MGHDK and CDR2 SYGVNS come from the germline V gene. This CDR3 is built from 14 residues. With V trimmed by 4 bases and J by 6 bases, 5 bases remained unmatched. As processed by the authors: Reference gene primers were amplified, and this amplification served to estimate nucleated cell counts. Data came from immunoSEQ multiplex PCR; TCRdb stores just in-frame clones and leaves some out. For V, J and clone size, that table is used; D and trimming come from the DNA. The data show around 300,000 clones, about nine tenths seen once. V gene TRBV25-1 combines with J gene TRBJ2-3; 9 bases fit TRBD2. The sequenced sample was peripheral blood. The origin of this receptor is a woman aged 25 to 39 with COVID-19, enrolled during active disease. CDR3 DNA: TGTGCCAGCAGTGGTGCGGGAGGGGAGGATACGCAGTATTTT. Its protein product is CASSGAGGEDTQYF.